This entry features one TCR beta chain sequence. The sample originates from a study of blood T cell repertoires in COVID-19. Study in general: Donors in the United States, Italy and Spain gave samples during acute or convalescent COVID-19.

The CDR3 length is 14 residues. V was cut by 5 bases and J by 6 bases, with 14 bases left in between. The germline V gene encodes CDR1 SGHNT and CDR2 YENEEA. Original methodology: Estimation of nucleated cell counts was performed using reference gene primer amplification. Produced via immunoSEQ multiplex PCR; TCRdb's table is partial and in-frame only. D and trimming come from the DNA, and the V and J calls and clone size come from that table. The table shows fewer than 120,000 clones, with around 74% occurring only once. The sequenced sample consisted of peripheral blood. The sequence was obtained from a woman aged 60-70 years with acute or convalescent COVID-19. The V gene is TRBV11-3, the J gene TRBJ1-5; D might be TRBD1 (5 bases). This chain's CDR3 is CASSVLRRGQPQHF. For the CDR3, the DNA is TGTGCCAGCAGCGTACTCCGGAGGGGTCAGCCCCAGCATTTT.